The 2 T cell receptor beta chains below come from one sample, sequenced in a study of T cells after posttransplantation cyclophosphamide. Only in-frame clones appear in the TCRdb table, and some are missing; sequencing was by immunoSEQ multiplex PCR. This sample has 30,000 or so clones, with approximately 90% found just once. The naive gate required viable CD3+CD4+ or CD3+CD8+ cells with CCR7+CD45RA+CD45RO-CD95-CD27+CD28+ phenotype. Sequencing was performed on naive CD4+ T cells sorted from PBMCs. These receptors all stem from a woman aged 55-69 years in good health, CMV-negative, and a related stem cell transplant donor.

This chain joins TRBV5-1 and TRBJ2-7, with D possibly being TRBD1 (5 bases). In germline, CDR1 is SGHRS, CDR2 YFSETQ. This CDR3 contains 14 residues. V gave up 0 bases and J gave up 4 bases, with 11 bases separating them. DNA of the CDR3: TGCGCCAGCAGCTTGGCCCCGGACACATACGAGCAGTACTTC. This gives the protein CASSLAPDTYEQYF.

The chain carries TRBV28 and TRBJ2-1; 8 bases are shared with TRBD2. The CDR3 has 16 amino acids. V lost 6 bases and J lost 0; bases outside the gene matches: 7. Germline V gene sequence: CDR1 MDHEN, CDR2 SYDVKM. The CDR3 is CASSTSGFSSYNEQFF. In DNA form, the CDR3 reads TGTGCCAGCAGCACTAGCGGCTTCAGCTCCTACAATGAGCAGTTCTTC.